The present T cell receptor beta chain was sequenced within a study of response to subunit inactivated influenza vaccine (dated by TCRdb to the late 2010s). Context from the whole study: Deep quantitative T cell receptor repertoire profiling was used in the study to track responses to a trivalent subunit inactivated influenza vaccine.

Library method: RT-PCR. These reads were obtained on an Illumina HiSeq 2500. TCRdb ran its own pipeline on the public reads, namely fastp trimming at Q25 and MiXCR clone calling, and kept in-frame beta chains. Under each unique CDR3 protein, matching rows form one entry showing the most common genes and DNA. In this sample the table shows hundreds of thousands of distinct CDR3 sequences, 11% to 15% of which occur a single time. Clones ranked in the top ten supply roughly 7.6% of the sample. What the authors observed across the whole study: According to the authors, only a limited number of new T cells may be recruited by each seasonal influenza vaccination.

V is cut back by 0 bases and J by 4 bases, with 5 bases in the junction unmatched. Including cysteine and phenylalanine, the CDR3 has 15 amino acids. The CDR3 DNA has 45 bases and is translated from base 1. CDR1 and CDR2, looked up from the germline V gene, are SQVTM and ANQGSEA. The table lists this clonotype with a few counts. Its specific antigen is unknown. No base quality information exists; no much larger clone differs at one position. This clonotype originated in a man aged 50 to 59 who received an inactivated influenza vaccine. Donor details come from another sample of the same person, matched by shared clones. Recombination connected TRBV29-1 to TRBJ2-1, with 8 bases aligning to TRBD1. The sample here was PBMCs from blood, taken 14 days before vaccination. At the DNA level, the sequence is TGCAGCGTTGAAGATCGGGACAGGCTTTACAATGAGCAGTTCTTC. This gives the protein CSVEDRDRLYNEQFF.